These T cell receptor beta chains were read from a single sample in a study of cytomegalovirus exposure and HLA in healthy donors. The table came from immunoSEQ multiplex PCR; TCRdb's copy has only in-frame clones and leaves some out. The table has 95,000 to 150,000 clones, 70% to 80% seen once. The sample taken for sequencing was PBMCs. The receptor source for this set is a woman aged 40 to 50 in good health and CMV-seropositive. The conserved cysteine and the conserved F or W are not part of the CDR3 here. Each record gives: J gene, D gene, V gene, CDR3 protein. The D gene is left open where the match is weak.

>TRBJ1-1|.|TRBV7-3
ASSPNRAGTEAF
>TRBJ1-1|.|TRBV6-6
ASSYSGLPNTEAF
>TRBJ2-2|TRBD2|TRBV5-1
ASSRSGAPSNTGELF
>TRBJ1-1|TRBD1|TRBV5-1
ASSYNGQGEAF
>TRBJ2-7|TRBD1|TRBV7-9
ASSPLRTGGDVGY
>TRBJ1-6|.|TRBV9
ASSVGQYEPLH
>TRBJ1-5|.|TRBV7-8
ASSGRGSNQPQH
>TRBJ2-7|TRBD1|TRBV5-1
ASSLDRGDYEQY
>TRBJ1-2|.|TRBV7-2
ASSSQQGGYT
>TRBJ2-5|.|TRBV19
ASSQQETQY
>TRBJ1-1|.|TRBV7-2
ASSFQGATNTEAF
>TRBJ2-7|TRBD1|TRBV13
ASSSLGTGTYEQY
>TRBJ2-3|.|TRBV9
ASSEQGSTDTQY
>TRBJ1-1|TRBD1|TRBV27
ASGTGTAISEAF
>TRBJ1-1|.|TRBV19
ASSQKGLMNTEAF
>TRBJ1-2|.|TRBV10-1
AGGHRTANYGYT
>TRBJ1-5|.|TRBV4-1
ASSTYSSSNQPQH
>TRBJ2-2|TRBD1|TRBV2
ASIDRGPGTGELF
>TRBJ2-5|.|TRBV4-1
ASSQESVQETQY
>TRBJ2-7|TRBD1|TRBV9
ASSVGQGAGYEQY
>TRBJ2-2|.|TRBV10-3
AISDPGNTGELF
>TRBJ2-7|TRBD1|TRBV7-9
ASSTRPGTGGSYEQY
>TRBJ2-7|.|TRBV7-9
ASSARQDYEQY
>TRBJ2-1|.|TRBV4-1
ASSHARVQGLNEQF
>TRBJ2-6|.|TRBV9
ASSVRGAGANVLT
>TRBJ1-1|.|TRBV19
ASRIRGNTEAF